This T cell receptor (beta chain) was sequenced during a study of shared clonotypes between healthy human individuals. TCRdb's copy holds only in-frame clones and misses some; the assay was immunoSEQ multiplex PCR. The sample lists about 510,000 clones, roughly 79% occurring once. The CDR3 sequence is 13 residues long. V was cut by 10 bases and J by 2 bases, with 15 bases left in between. Germline V gene data show CDR1 as MGHDK and CDR2 as SYGVNS. This clone has only one observation. The chain has TRBV25-1 and TRBJ2-7; a possible D gene is TRBD2 (5 bases). This clonotype was sampled from a woman aged 40 to 50 in good health. Some clones in this sample may be carry-over from other donors' samples. The material sequenced was PBMCs. CDR3 DNA sequence: TGTGCCACCGAGGTAGGAGGCCCCTACGAGCAGTACTTC. Translated: CATEVGGPYEQYF.